The next 7 T cell receptor beta chains were all read from a single sample in a study of blood T cell repertoires in COVID-19. Repertoires were generated with immunoSEQ multiplex PCR, while TCRdb's copy carries only in-frame clones and drops some. This table holds about 76,000 clones, roughly four fifths found once. The material sequenced was peripheral blood. Receptors originate from a human donor in a cohort sampled during active COVID-19.

The V gene is TRBV4-1, the J gene TRBJ1-2; 7 bases fit TRBD1. The J segment lost 4 bases and the V segment lost 1 base, leaving 3 bases of the junction unmatched. Per the germline V gene, CDR1 is MGHRA and CDR2 is YSYEKL. CDR3 length: 14 residues. The CDR3 sequence: CASSQGQGVYGYTF. CDR3 coding DNA: TGCGCCAGCAGCCAAGGGCAGGGGGTCTATGGCTACACCTTC.

The genes are TRBV30 and TRBJ1-4; possibly TRBD1 for D (5 bases). V dropped 4 bases and J dropped 4 bases, with 10 bases sitting between them. The germline V gene has CDR1 GTSNPN and CDR2 SVGIG (reference sequence). CDR3 length equals 13 residues. The CDR3, as DNA: TGTGCCTGGAATAGGGACTTTAATGAAAAACTGTTTTTT. The encoded protein is CAWNRDFNEKLFF.

This clone was found a few times. CDR3 region: CASSITGSPLHF. DNA of the CDR3: TGTGCCAGCAGCATTACGGGTTCACCCCTCCACTTT. This chain uses TRBV7-9 with TRBJ1-6, with no clear D. V gave up 5 bases and J gave up 9 bases, with 8 bases separating them. This CDR3 comprises 12 residues. In germline, CDR1 is SEHNR, CDR2 FQNEAQ (reference sequence).

The table lists this clone with a few counts. The chain has TRBV5-1 and TRBJ2-1; TRBD1 agrees at 11 bases. The CDR3 loop spans 16 amino acids. Trimming removed 4 bases from V and 6 bases from J; junction bases left unmatched: 9. Germline V lookup: CDR1 SGHRS, CDR2 YFSETQ. CDR3 sequence reads: CASSPGQGEGRNEQFF. The CDR3 region has the DNA TGCGCCAGCAGCCCGGGACAGGGGGAGGGGCGCAATGAGCAGTTCTTC.

The chain uses TRBV10-1 and TRBJ2-3; 12 positions agree with TRBD2. V gave up 5 bases and J gave up 2 bases; unmatched junction bases: 5. This CDR3 comprises 16 residues. Looked up from germline, CDR1 is WNHNN and CDR2 is SYGVQD (reference sequence). The chain's CDR3 is CASSTSGGLYTDTQYF. The CDR3 nucleotides read TGCGCCAGCAGTACTAGCGGGGGGCTTTACACAGATACGCAGTATTTT.

The V call is TRBV5-6, the J call TRBJ1-4; TRBD1 is a possible D gene (5 bases). The V and J ends lost 4 bases and 7 bases respectively, with 14 bases between them. Germline CDR1 SGHDT, CDR2 YYEEEE. This CDR3 is built from 14 residues. The CDR3 DNA reads as TGTGCCAGCAGCCTTTCAGGGTCGGGTGAAAAACTGTTTTTT. It specifies CASSLSGSGEKLFF. The full variable domain, in which reference TRBV5-6 and TRBJ1-4 provide the parts outside the CDR3, is DAGVTQSPTHLIKTRGQQVTLRCSPKSGHDTVSWYQQALGQGPQFIFQYYEEEERQRGNFPDRFSGHQFPNYSSELNVNALLLGDSALYLCASSLSGSGEKLFFGSGTQLSVL.

This chain joins TRBV5-1 and TRBJ1-1; TRBD1 matches at 7 bases. Germline V lookup: CDR1 SGHRS, CDR2 YFSETQ. The CDR3 is 14 residues long. The trim removed 3 bases at V and 2 bases at J, leaving 4 bases unmatched. The CDR3 sequence is CASSSTGDNTEAFF. The CDR3 DNA reads TGCGCCAGCAGCTCTACAGGGGACAACACTGAAGCTTTCTTT.